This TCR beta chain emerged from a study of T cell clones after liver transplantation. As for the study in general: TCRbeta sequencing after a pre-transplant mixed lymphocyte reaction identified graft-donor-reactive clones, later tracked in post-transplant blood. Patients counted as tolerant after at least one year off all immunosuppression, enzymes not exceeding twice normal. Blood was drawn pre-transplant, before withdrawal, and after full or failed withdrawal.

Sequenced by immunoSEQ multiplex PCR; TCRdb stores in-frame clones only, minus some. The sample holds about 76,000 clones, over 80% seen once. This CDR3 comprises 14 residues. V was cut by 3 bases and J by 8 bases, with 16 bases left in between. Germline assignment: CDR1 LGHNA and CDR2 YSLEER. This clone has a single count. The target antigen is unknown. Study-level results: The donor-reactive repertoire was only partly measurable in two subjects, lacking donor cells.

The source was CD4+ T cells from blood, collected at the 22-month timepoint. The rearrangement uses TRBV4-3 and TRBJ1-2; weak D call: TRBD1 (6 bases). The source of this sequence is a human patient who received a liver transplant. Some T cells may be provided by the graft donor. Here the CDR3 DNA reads TGCGCCAGCAGCCAGGGGGCCGCGTCTAGGGGCTACACCTTC. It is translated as CASSQGAASRGYTF.